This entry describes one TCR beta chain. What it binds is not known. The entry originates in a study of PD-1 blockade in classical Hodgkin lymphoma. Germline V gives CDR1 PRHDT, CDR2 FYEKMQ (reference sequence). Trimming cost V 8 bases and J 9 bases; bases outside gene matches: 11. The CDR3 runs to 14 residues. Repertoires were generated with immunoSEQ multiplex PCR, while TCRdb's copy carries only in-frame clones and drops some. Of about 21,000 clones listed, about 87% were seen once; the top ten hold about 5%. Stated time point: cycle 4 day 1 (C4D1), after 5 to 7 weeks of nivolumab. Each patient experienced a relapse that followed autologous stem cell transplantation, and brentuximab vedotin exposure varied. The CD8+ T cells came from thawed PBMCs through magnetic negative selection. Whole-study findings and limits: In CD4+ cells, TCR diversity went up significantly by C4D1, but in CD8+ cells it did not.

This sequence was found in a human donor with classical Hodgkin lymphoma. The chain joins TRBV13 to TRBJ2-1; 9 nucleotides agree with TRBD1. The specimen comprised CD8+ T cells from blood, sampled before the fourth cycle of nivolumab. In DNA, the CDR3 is TGTGCCAGCGGAAGTAGGACAGGGGCGTCTGAGCAGTTCTTC. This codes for CASGSRTGASEQFF.